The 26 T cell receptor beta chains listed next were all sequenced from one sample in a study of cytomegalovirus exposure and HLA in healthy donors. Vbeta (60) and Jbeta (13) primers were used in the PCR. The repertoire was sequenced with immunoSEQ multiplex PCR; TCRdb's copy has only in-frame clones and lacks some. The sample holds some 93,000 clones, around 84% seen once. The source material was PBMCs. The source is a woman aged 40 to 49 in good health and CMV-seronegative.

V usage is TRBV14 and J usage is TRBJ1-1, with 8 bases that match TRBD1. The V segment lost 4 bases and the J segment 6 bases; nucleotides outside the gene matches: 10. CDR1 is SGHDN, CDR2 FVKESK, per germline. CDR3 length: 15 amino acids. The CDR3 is CASSRRTPQGAEAFF. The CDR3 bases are TGTGCCAGCAGCCGTAGGACACCACAGGGGGCTGAAGCTTTCTTT.

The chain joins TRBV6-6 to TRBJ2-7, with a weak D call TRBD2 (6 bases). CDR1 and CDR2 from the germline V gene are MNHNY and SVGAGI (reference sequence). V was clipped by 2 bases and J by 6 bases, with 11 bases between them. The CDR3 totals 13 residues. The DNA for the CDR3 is TGTGCCAGCAGTTACGGCGGGGTCGGCGAGCAGTACTTC. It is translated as CASSYGGVGEQYF.

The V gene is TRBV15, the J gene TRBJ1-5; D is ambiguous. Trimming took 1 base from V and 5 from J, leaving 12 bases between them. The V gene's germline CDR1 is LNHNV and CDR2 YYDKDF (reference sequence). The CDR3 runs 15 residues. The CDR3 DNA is TGTGCCACCAGCAGAGGGGAGGGTAGGGATCAGCCCCAGCATTTT. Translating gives CATSRGEGRDQPQHF.

The CDR3 DNA reads as TGTGCCAGTAGTATAGAAGTTCCGGGACAGGGGATTAGGACCGGGGAGCTGTTTTTT. Protein product: CASSIEVPGQGIRTGELFF. V is TRBV19 and J is TRBJ2-2; 10 nucleotides agree with TRBD1. The CDR3 is made up of 19 amino acids. Germline V CDR1 and CDR2: LNHDA, SQIVND (reference sequence). The V and J ends lost 0 bases and 5 bases, in that order; junction bases with no gene match: 12.

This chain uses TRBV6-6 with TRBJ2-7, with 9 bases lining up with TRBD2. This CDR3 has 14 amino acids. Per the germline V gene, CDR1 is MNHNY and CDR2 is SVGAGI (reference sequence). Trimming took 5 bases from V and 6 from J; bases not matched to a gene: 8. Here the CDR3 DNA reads TGTGCCAGCAGTGGTCCGGGACTAGCTGCCGAGCAGTACTTC. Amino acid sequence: CASSGPGLAAEQYF.

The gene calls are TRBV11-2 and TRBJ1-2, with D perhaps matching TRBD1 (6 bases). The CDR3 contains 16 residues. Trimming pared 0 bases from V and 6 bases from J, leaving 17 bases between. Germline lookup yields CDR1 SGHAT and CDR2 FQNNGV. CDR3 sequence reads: CASSLEGGWIKHGYTF. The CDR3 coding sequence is TGTGCCAGCAGCTTAGAAGGGGGATGGATTAAACATGGCTACACCTTC.

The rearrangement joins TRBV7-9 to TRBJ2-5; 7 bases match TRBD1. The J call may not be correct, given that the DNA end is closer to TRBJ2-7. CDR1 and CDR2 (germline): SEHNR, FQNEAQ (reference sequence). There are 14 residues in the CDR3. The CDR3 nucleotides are TGTGCCAGCAGCCTACAGGGGACCTCCTACGAGCAGTACTTC. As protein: CASSLQGTSYEQYF.

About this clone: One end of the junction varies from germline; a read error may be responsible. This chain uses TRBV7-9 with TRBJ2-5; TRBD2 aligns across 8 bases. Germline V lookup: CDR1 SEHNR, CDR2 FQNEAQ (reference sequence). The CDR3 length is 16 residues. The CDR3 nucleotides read TGTTCCAGCAGGCCTGTACCGGGACTAGTCGTGGAGACCCAGTACTTC. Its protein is CSSRPVPGLVVETQYF.

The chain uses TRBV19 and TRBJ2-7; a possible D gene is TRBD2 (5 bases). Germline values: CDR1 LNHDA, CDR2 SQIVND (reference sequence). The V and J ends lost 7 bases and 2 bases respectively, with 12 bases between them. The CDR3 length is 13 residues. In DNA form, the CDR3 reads TGTGCCAGTAATTCAGAGGGCGCCTACGAGCAGTACTTC. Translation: CASNSEGAYEQYF.

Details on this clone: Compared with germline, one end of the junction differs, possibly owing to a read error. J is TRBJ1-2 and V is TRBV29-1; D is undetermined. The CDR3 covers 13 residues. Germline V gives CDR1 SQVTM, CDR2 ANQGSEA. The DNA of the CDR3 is TGCAGCGTAGACACCTCCTCGGGGTATGGCTACATCTTC. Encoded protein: CSVDTSSGYGYIF.

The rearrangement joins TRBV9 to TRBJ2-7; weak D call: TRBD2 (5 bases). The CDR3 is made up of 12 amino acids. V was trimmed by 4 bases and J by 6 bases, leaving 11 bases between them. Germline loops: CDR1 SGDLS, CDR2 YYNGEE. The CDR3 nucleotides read TGTGCCAGCAGCATTCTAGCCGGCGAGCAGTACTTC. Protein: CASSILAGEQYF.

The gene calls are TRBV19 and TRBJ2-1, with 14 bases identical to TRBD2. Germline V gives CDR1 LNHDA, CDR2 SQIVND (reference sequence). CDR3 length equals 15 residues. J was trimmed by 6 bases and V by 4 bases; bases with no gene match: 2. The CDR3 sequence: CASSTGLAGGNEQFF. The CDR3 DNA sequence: TGTGCCAGTAGTACCGGACTAGCGGGAGGCAATGAGCAGTTCTTC.

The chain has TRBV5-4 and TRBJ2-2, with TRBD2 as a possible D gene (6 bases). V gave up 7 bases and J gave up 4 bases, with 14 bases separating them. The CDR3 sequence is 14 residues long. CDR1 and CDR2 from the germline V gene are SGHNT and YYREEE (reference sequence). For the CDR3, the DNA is TGTGCCAGCCAGCAGGGAGGCGTCACCGGGGAGCTGTTTTTT. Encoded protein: CASQQGGVTGELFF.

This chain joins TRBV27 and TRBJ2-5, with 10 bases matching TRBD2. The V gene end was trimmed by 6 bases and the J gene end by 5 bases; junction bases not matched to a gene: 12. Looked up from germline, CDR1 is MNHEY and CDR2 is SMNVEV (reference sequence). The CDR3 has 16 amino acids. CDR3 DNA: TGTGCCAGCAGCGACGCGATAGCGGGAGGACGGGAGACCCAGTACTTC. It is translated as CASSDAIAGGRETQYF.

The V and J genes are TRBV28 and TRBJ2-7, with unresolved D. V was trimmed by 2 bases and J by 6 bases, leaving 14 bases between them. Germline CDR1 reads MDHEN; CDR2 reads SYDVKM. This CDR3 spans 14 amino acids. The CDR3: CASSLPPPGSEQYF. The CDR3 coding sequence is TGTGCCAGCAGTTTACCTCCCCCCGGGTCCGAGCAGTACTTC. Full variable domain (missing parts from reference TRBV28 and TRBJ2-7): DVKVTQSSRYLVKRTGEKVFLECVQDMDHENMFWYRQDPGLGLRLIYFSYDVKMKEKGDIPEGYSVSREKKERFSLILESASTNQTSMYLCASSLPPPGSEQYFGPGTRLTVT.

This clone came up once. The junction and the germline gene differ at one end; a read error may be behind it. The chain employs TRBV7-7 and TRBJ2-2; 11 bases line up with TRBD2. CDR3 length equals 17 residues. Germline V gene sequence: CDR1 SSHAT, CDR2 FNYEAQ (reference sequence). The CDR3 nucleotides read TGTGCTAGCAGCCCACGGACTAGCGGGTCGAACACCGGGGAGCTGTTTTTT. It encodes CASSPRTSGSNTGELFF. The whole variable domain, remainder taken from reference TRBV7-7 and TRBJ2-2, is GAGVSQSPRYKVTKRGQDVTLRCDPISSHATLYWYQQALGQGPEFLTYFNYEAQPDKSGLPSDRFSAERPEGSISTLTIQRTEQRDSAMYRCASSPRTSGSNTGELFFGEGSRLTVL.

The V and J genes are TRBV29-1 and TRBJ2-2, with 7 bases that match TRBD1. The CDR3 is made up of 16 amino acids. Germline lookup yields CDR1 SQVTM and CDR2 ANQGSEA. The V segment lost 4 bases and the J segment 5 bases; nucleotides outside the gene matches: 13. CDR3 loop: CSVGKRGQEWTGELFF. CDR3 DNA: TGCAGCGTTGGTAAGAGGGGGCAGGAGTGGACCGGGGAGCTGTTTTTT.

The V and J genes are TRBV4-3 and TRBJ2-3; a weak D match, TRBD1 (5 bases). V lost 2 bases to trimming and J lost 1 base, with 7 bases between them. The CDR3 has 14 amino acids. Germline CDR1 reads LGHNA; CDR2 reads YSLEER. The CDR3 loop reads CASSQQGRTDTQYF. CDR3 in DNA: TGCGCCAGCAGCCAACAGGGCCGCACAGATACGCAGTATTTT.

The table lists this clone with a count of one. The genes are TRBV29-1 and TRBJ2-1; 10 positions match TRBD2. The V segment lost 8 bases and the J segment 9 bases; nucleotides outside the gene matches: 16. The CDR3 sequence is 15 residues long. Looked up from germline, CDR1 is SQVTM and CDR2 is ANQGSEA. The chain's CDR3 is CSSGGPSGSLTEQFF. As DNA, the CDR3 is TGCAGCTCTGGGGGACCTAGCGGGAGTTTGACTGAGCAGTTCTTC.

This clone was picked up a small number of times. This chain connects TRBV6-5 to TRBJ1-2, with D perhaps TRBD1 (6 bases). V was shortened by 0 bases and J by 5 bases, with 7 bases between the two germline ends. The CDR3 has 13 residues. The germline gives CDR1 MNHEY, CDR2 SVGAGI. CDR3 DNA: TGTGCCAGCAGTTACTCCAGGGGATATGGCTACACCTTC. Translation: CASSYSRGYGYTF.

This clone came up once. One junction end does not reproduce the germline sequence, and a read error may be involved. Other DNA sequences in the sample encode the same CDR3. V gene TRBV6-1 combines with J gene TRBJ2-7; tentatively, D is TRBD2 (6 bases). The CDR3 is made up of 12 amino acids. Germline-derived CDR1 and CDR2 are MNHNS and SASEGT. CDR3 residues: CASSRDSYEQYF. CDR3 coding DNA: TGTGCCAGCAGCCGGGACTCCTATGAGCAGTACTTC.

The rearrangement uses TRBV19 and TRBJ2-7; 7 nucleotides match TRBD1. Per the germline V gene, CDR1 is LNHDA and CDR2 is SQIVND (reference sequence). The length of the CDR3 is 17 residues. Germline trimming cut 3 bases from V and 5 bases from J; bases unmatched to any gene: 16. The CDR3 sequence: CASSIASRGSTSHEQYF. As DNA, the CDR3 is TGTGCCAGTAGTATCGCGTCCAGGGGGTCCACGAGCCACGAGCAGTACTTC.

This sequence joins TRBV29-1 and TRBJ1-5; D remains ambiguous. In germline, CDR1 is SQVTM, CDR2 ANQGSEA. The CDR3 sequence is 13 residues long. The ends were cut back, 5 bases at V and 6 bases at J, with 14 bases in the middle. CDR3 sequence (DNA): TGCAGCGTTTTAGACACCGTGGGTCAGCCCCAGCATTTT. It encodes CSVLDTVGQPQHF.

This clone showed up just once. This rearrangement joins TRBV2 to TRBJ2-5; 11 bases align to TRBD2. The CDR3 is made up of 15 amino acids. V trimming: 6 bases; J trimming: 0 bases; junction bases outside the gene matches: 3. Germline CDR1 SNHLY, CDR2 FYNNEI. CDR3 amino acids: CASRRLAGYQETQYF. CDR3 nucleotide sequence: TGTGCCAGCAGGAGACTAGCGGGGTACCAAGAGACCCAGTACTTC.

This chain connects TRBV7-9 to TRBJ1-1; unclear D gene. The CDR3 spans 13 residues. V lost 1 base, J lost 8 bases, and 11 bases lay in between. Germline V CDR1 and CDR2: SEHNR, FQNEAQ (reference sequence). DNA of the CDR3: TGTGCCAGCAGCTTAGTAGAGTATACGGAAGCTTTCTTT. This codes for CASSLVEYTEAFF. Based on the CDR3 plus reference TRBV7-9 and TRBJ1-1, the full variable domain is DTGVSQNPRHKITKRGQNVTFRCDPISEHNRLYWYRQTLGQGPEFLTYFQNEAQLEKSRLLSDRFSAERPKGSFSTLEIQRTEQGDSAMYLCASSLVEYTEAFFGQGTRLTVV.

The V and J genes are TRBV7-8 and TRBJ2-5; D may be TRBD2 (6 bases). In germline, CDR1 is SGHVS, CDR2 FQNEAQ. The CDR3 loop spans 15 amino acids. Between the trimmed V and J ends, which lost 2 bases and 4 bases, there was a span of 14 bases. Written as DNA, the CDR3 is TGTGCCAGCAGCTTACTTCCGGGACTGGGAGAGACCCAGTACTTC. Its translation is CASSLLPGLGETQYF.